A single sample gave rise to the 25 T cell receptor beta chains below, sequenced in a study of beta chain features in type 1 diabetes. Broader study findings: In every one of the four CD4+ subsets, TCRB CDR3s were moderately but significantly shorter in Type 1 diabetes patients.

Expressed TCRB transcripts were sequenced, since all the RNA that had been isolated was reverse transcribed. The method was immunoSEQ multiplex PCR; TCRdb's version includes in-frame clones alone and lacks a portion of them. The top ten clones hold 0.015% of a sample with roughly 330,000 clones, roughly 14% of them seen once. No cognate antigen is known for these TCRs. The sample consisted of naive CD4+ T cells from blood. The receptors were sampled from a woman aged 18-35 years with type 1 diabetes.

The V call is TRBV5-6, the J call TRBJ2-5, with 9 bases identical to TRBD1. CDR1 and CDR2 (germline): SGHDT, YYEEEE. CDR3 length: 14 amino acids. V lost 2 bases, J lost 4 bases, and 3 bases stayed unmatched. CDR3 protein: CASSLRQGGETQYF. CDR3 sequence (DNA): TGTGCCAGCAGCTTAAGACAGGGGGGAGAGACCCAGTACTTC.

This clone was counted between two and nine times. Here the CDR3 reads CAIRSSGYTDTQYF. The CDR3 DNA follows: TGTGCCATCAGAAGTAGCGGATACACAGATACGCAGTATTTT. The V call is TRBV10-3, the J call TRBJ2-3; possible D gene TRBD2, 6 bases. CDR1 and CDR2 from the germline V gene are ENHRY and SYGVKD. Trimming pared 6 bases from V and 2 bases from J, leaving 12 bases between. The CDR3 sequence is 14 residues long.

V usage is TRBV18 and J usage is TRBJ1-1; possibly TRBD1 for D (6 bases). V was pared by 3 bases and J by 10 bases, with 12 bases between. The CDR3 has 12 residues. Per the germline V gene, CDR1 is KGHSH and CDR2 is LQKENI. The CDR3 coding sequence is TGTGCCAGCTCACCTAACAGGGAAGGAGCTTTCTTT. Its protein product is CASSPNREGAFF. Together with reference TRBV18 and TRBJ1-1, the CDR3 gives the full variable domain: NAGVMQNPRHLVRRRGQEARLRCSPMKGHSHVYWYRQLPEEGLKFMVYLQKENIIDESGMPKERFSAEFPKEGPSILRIQQVVRGDSAAYFCASSPNREGAFFGQGTRLTVV.

V is TRBV28 and J is TRBJ2-1; TRBD2 aligns across 12 bases. J lost 2 bases, V lost 6 bases, and 5 bases had no gene match. The germline CDR1 and CDR2 sequences are MDHEN and SYDVKM. This CDR3 is 16 amino acids long. CDR3 amino acids: CASRELAGGPYNEQFF. The DNA for the CDR3 is TGTGCCAGCAGGGAGCTAGCGGGAGGGCCCTACAATGAGCAGTTCTTC.

A few counts support this clone. The rearrangement links TRBV6-5 to TRBJ2-5; 9 bases are a match to TRBD2. Germline CDR1 MNHEY, CDR2 SVGAGI. CDR3 size: 15 residues. The V and J ends lost 0 bases and 5 bases, in that order; junction bases with no gene match: 4. CDR3 residues: CASSYSASGVETQYF. The DNA for the CDR3 is TGTGCCAGCAGTTACTCTGCTAGCGGGGTGGAGACCCAGTACTTC.

The chain links TRBV9 to TRBJ1-1; maybe TRBD1 (5 bases). The CDR3 consists of 15 residues. V lost 0 bases, J lost 1 base, and 10 bases lay in between. Germline V gene sequence: CDR1 SGDLS, CDR2 YYNGEE. The CDR3 DNA reads as TGTGCCAGCAGCGTAGGTTGGGGGGGGAACACTGAAGCTTTCTTT. Translated: CASSVGWGGNTEAFF.

This chain joins TRBV30 and TRBJ2-2; 10 bases map to TRBD1. The CDR3 is 14 amino acids. V trimming: 7 bases; J trimming: 5 bases; junction bases outside the gene matches: 7. Germline V gives CDR1 GTSNPN, CDR2 SVGIG (reference sequence). The CDR3 DNA reads as TGTGCCTCCCGGGACAGGGGCTTTACCGGGGAGCTGTTTTTT. Its protein product is CASRDRGFTGELFF.

This clone appeared a few times. The chain joins TRBV6-5 to TRBJ1-2; 7 bases map to TRBD1. The germline gives CDR1 MNHEY, CDR2 SVGAGI. Trimming took 6 bases from V and 2 from J; bases not matched to a gene: 6. The CDR3 contains 14 residues. The CDR3: CASRTTGNNYGYTF. In DNA form, the CDR3 reads TGTGCCAGCAGAACGACAGGGAACAACTATGGCTACACCTTC.

There are a few counts of this clone. The chain employs TRBV11-2 and TRBJ2-7; D possibly corresponds to TRBD1 (6 bases). Looked up from germline, CDR1 is SGHAT and CDR2 is FQNNGV. V was pared by 4 bases and J by 2 bases, with 21 bases between. The CDR3 spans 17 residues. The CDR3 nucleotides read TGTGCCAGCAGCTCGTTAAGGGTCAGGGGTACACCCTACGAGCAGTACTTC. Translated, it gives CASSSLRVRGTPYEQYF.

This chain joins TRBV28 and TRBJ1-2; 10 bases map to TRBD1. V was clipped by 8 bases and J by 5 bases; unmatched bases: 5. The V gene's germline CDR1 is MDHEN and CDR2 SYDVKM. CDR3 length: 13 residues. The CDR3 bases are TGTGCCAGCGGGAGACAGGGGGCGTATGGCTACACCTTC. This translates into CASGRQGAYGYTF.

This clone was seen only a few times. The chain couples TRBV5-1 to TRBJ2-3, with 11 bases matching TRBD2. Germline trimming cut 4 bases from V and 3 bases from J; bases unmatched to any gene: 7. Per germline, CDR1 SGHRS and CDR2 YFSETQ. CDR3 length: 16 residues. CDR3 DNA: TGCGCCAGCAGCGTTAGCGGGAGGGACGTGACAGATACGCAGTATTTT. Amino acid sequence: CASSVSGRDVTDTQYF. The full variable domain, in which reference TRBV5-1 and TRBJ2-3 provide the parts outside the CDR3, is KAGVTQTPRYLIKTRGQQVTLSCSPISGHRSVSWYQQTPGQGLQFLFEYFSETQRNKGNFPGRFSGRQFSNSRSEMNVSTLELGDSALYLCASSVSGRDVTDTQYFGPGTRLTVL.

In its sample, this clone was seen a few times. This chain joins TRBV5-4 and TRBJ2-7, with 10 bases matching TRBD2. The V and J ends lost 0 bases and 4 bases, in that order; junction bases with no gene match: 4. The CDR3 has 15 amino acids. Germline values: CDR1 SGHNT, CDR2 YYREEE (reference sequence). CDR3 nucleotide sequence: TGTGCCAGCAGCTTGGTTAGTAGCGGGAGGTACGAGCAGTACTTC. Protein product: CASSLVSSGRYEQYF.

The chain is built from TRBV19 and TRBJ1-4, with 8 bases lining up with TRBD1. J was trimmed by 7 bases and V by 9 bases; bases with no gene match: 10. The CDR3 runs 14 residues. Germline V gene sequence: CDR1 LNHDA, CDR2 SQIVND (reference sequence). CDR3 residues: CASRSDRGGEKLFF. CDR3 coding DNA: TGTGCCAGCCGTTCCGACAGGGGAGGTGAAAAACTGTTTTTT.

This clone was seen only a few times. J is TRBJ2-1 and V is TRBV2; D gene ambiguous. The CDR3 spans 13 residues. The V and J ends lost 4 bases and 9 bases respectively, with 13 bases between them. The V gene's germline CDR1 is SNHLY and CDR2 FYNNEI. CDR3 in amino acids: CASSGPPGGEQFF. CDR3 in DNA: TGTGCCAGCAGTGGGCCCCCCGGCGGTGAGCAGTTCTTC.

V is TRBV7-2 and J is TRBJ2-2; D unclear. The CDR3 runs to 15 residues. Germline V gives CDR1 SGHTA, CDR2 FQGNSA. Trimming took off 2 bases at V and 0 bases at J, with 7 bases between the two ends. This chain's CDR3 is CASSLLSSNTGELFF. In DNA, the CDR3 is TGTGCCAGCAGCTTACTCAGTTCGAACACCGGGGAGCTGTTTTTT.

This clone was observed a handful of times. The V call is TRBV2, the J call TRBJ2-7; D possibly corresponds to TRBD1 (7 bases). Germline CDR1 SNHLY, CDR2 FYNNEI. V dropped 9 bases and J dropped 0 bases, with 15 bases sitting between them. This CDR3 has 14 residues. The CDR3 coding sequence is TGTGCCAGTATGAACAGGGGACTCTCCTACGAGCAGTACTTC. This encodes CASMNRGLSYEQYF.

The CDR3 DNA reads as TGTGCCAGTAGTATCCGGGGAATGAGCGGCTACACCTTC. Residues: CASSIRGMSGYTF. J is TRBJ1-2 and V is TRBV19; no firm D call. V lost 3 bases, J lost 8 bases, and 13 bases lay in between. The germline V gene encodes CDR1 LNHDA and CDR2 SQIVND (reference sequence). The length of the CDR3 is 13 residues.

The J gene is TRBJ2-7, the V gene TRBV27; weak D call: TRBD1 (5 bases). CDR3 length: 14 residues. Trimming shortened V by 6 bases and J by 1 base, and 13 bases separated the two germline ends. The germline gives CDR1 MNHEY, CDR2 SMNVEV (reference sequence). CDR3 region: CASSPKTESYEQYF. CDR3 bases: TGTGCCAGCAGCCCCAAGACAGAATCCTACGAGCAGTACTTC.

The V and J genes are TRBV7-2 and TRBJ2-7; 7 nucleotides align to TRBD2. V gave up 1 base and J gave up 7 bases; unmatched junction bases: 10. CDR1 and CDR2 (germline): SGHTA, FQGNSA. The CDR3 extends over 15 amino acids. The CDR3 loop is CASSLVWAPGREQYF. The CDR3 nucleotides are TGTGCCAGCAGCTTAGTATGGGCCCCCGGGAGGGAGCAGTACTTC.

The chain links TRBV7-9 to TRBJ2-5; 12 bases are a match to TRBD2. CDR1 is SEHNR, CDR2 FQNEAQ, per germline (reference sequence). The CDR3 contains 15 residues. V was pared by 4 bases and J by 5 bases, with 5 bases of the junction left unmatched. CDR3 region: CASSSRTSGTETQYF. CDR3 in DNA: TGTGCCAGCAGCTCAAGGACTAGCGGGACTGAGACCCAGTACTTC.

The J gene is TRBJ1-4, the V gene TRBV9; D may be TRBD1 (6 bases). V was trimmed by 3 bases and J by 4 bases, leaving 10 bases between them. The CDR3 is 14 amino acids. Germline V lookup: CDR1 SGDLS, CDR2 YYNGEE. The CDR3 spells CASSATDSNEKLFF. The CDR3 nucleotides are TGTGCCAGCAGCGCGACGGACAGTAATGAAAAACTGTTTTTT.

This clone has a handful of counts. This sequence joins TRBV2 and TRBJ1-2, with D tentatively TRBD1 (5 bases). CDR3 size: 14 residues. CDR1 is SNHLY, CDR2 FYNNEI, per germline. V lost 2 bases to trimming and J lost 8 bases, with 15 bases between them. The CDR3 sequence is CASSEIPGEGGYTF. In nucleotides, the CDR3 is TGTGCCAGCAGTGAAATCCCGGGGGAGGGCGGCTACACCTTC.

This clone came up a few times. This chain joins TRBV7-3 and TRBJ1-2; the D gene is possibly TRBD1 (6 bases). V shed 0 bases and J shed 6 bases, with 8 bases lying between them. Per germline, CDR1 SGHTA and CDR2 FQGTGA. The CDR3 has 13 residues. The chain's CDR3 is CASSLTGHHGYTF. In DNA form, the CDR3 reads TGTGCCAGCAGCTTAACGGGACACCATGGCTACACCTTC.

This clone was counted a few times. CDR3 region: CASRHGQGEAFF. In DNA form, the CDR3 reads TGTGCCAGCAGACACGGACAGGGTGAAGCTTTCTTT. The gene calls are TRBV6-5 and TRBJ1-1, with TRBD1 matching over 8 bases. Germline-derived CDR1 and CDR2 are MNHEY and SVGAGI. With V trimmed by 6 bases and J by 7 bases, 4 bases remained unmatched. The CDR3 extends over 12 amino acids.

The chain couples TRBV19 to TRBJ1-1; 9 nucleotides match TRBD1. Germline-derived CDR1 and CDR2 are LNHDA and SQIVND (reference sequence). The length of the CDR3 is 14 residues. Trimming cost V 6 bases and J 7 bases; bases outside gene matches: 9. The CDR3 sequence: CASRALRTGVEAFF. CDR3 bases: TGTGCCAGTAGGGCCCTGAGGACAGGGGTTGAAGCTTTCTTT.